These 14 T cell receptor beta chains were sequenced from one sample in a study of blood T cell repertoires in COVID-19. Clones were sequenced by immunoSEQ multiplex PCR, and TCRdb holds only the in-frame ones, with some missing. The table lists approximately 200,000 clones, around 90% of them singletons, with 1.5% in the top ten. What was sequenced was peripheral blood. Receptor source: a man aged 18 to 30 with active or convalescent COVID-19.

This CDR3 is CASSFAVQGRGYGYTF. The CDR3 DNA sequence: TGTGCCAGCAGTTTCGCGGTTCAGGGGAGGGGCTATGGCTACACCTTC. The chain recombines TRBV27 with TRBJ1-2, with D possibly matching TRBD1 (6 bases). CDR3 length equals 16 residues. The ends were cut back, 3 bases at V and 4 bases at J, with 18 bases in the middle. CDR1 and CDR2 from the germline V gene are MNHEY and SMNVEV (reference sequence).

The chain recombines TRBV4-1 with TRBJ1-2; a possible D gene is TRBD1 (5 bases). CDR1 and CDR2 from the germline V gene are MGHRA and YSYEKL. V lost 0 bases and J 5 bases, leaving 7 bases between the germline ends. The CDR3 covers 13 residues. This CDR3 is CASSQEPGYGYTF. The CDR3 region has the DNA TGCGCCAGCAGCCAAGAACCAGGGTATGGCTACACCTTC.

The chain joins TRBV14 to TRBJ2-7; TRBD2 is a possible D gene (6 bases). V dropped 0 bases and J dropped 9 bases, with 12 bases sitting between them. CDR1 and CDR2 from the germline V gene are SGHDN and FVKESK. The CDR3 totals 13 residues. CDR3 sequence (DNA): TGTGCCAGCAGCCAAGACCGGGGGACTCGGCAGTACTTC. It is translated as CASSQDRGTRQYF.

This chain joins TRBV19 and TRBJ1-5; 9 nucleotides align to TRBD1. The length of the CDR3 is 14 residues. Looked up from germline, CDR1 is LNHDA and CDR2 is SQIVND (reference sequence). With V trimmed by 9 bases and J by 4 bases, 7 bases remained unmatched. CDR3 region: CASRDRVFNQPQHF. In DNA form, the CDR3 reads TGTGCCAGCCGGGACAGGGTTTTTAATCAGCCCCAGCATTTT. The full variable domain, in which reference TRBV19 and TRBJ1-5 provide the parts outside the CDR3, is DGGITQSPKYLFRKEGQNVTLSCEQNLNHDAMYWYRQDPGQGLRLIYYSQIVNDFQKGDIAEGYSVSREKKESFPLTVTSAQKNPTAFYLCASRDRVFNQPQHFGDGTRLSIL.

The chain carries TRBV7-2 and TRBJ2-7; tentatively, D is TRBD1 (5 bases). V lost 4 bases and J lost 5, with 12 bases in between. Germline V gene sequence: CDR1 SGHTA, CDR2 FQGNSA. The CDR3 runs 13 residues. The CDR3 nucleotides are TGTGCCAGCAGCTCGCGACAGTTAGACGAGCAGTACTTC. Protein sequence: CASSSRQLDEQYF. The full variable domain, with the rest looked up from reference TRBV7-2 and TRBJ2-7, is GAGVSQSPSNKVTEKGKDVELRCDPISGHTALYWYRQSLGQGLEFLIYFQGNSAPDKSGLPSDRFSAERTGGSVSTLTIQRTQQEDSAVYLCASSSRQLDEQYFGPGTRLTVT.

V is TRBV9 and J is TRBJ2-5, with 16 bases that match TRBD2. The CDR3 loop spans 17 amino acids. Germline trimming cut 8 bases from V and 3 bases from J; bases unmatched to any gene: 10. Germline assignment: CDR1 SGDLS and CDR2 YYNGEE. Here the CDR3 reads CARNPGTSGRVEETQYF. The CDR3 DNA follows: TGTGCCAGAAACCCGGGGACTAGCGGGAGGGTGGAAGAGACCCAGTACTTC.

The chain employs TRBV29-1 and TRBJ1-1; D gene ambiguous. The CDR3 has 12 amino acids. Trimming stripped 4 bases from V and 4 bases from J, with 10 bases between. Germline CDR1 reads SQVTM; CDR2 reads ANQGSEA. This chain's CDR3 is CSVGALGTEAFF. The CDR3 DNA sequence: TGCAGCGTTGGAGCTCTCGGCACTGAAGCTTTCTTT.

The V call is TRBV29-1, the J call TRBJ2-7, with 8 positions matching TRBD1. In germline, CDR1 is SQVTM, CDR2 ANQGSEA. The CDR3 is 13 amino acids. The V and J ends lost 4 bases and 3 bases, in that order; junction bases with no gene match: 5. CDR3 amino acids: CSVGRTGHYEQYF. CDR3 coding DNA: TGCAGCGTTGGTCGGACAGGGCACTACGAGCAGTACTTC.

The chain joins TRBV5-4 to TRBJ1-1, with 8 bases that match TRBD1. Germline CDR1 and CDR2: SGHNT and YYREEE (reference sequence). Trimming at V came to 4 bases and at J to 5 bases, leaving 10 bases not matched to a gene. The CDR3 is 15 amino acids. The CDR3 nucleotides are TGTGCCAGCAGCACAAGGACAGGGAGTGAAACTGAAGCTTTCTTT. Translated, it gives CASSTRTGSETEAFF.

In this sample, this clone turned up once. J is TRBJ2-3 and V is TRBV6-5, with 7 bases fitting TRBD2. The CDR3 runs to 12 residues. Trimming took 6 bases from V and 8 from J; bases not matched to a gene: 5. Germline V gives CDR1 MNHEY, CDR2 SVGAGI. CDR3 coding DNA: TGTGCCAGCAGGACTAGCCCTGGTACGCAGTATTTT. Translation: CASRTSPGTQYF.

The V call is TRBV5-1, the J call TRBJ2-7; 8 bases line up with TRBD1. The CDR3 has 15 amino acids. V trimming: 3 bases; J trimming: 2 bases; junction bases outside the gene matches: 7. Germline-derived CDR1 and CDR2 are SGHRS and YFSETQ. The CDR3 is CASSSPGQEPYEQYF. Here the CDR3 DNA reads TGCGCCAGCAGCTCACCGGGACAGGAACCCTACGAGCAGTACTTC. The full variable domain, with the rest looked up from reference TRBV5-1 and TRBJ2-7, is KAGVTQTPRYLIKTRGQQVTLSCSPISGHRSVSWYQQTPGQGLQFLFEYFSETQRNKGNFPGRFSGRQFSNSRSEMNVSTLELGDSALYLCASSSPGQEPYEQYFGPGTRLTVT.

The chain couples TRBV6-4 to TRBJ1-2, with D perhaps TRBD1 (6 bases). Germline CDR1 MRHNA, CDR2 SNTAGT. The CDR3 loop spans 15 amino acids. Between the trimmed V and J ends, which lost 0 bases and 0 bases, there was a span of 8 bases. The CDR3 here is CASSDSTGANYGYTF. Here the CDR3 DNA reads TGTGCCAGCAGTGACTCGACAGGCGCTAACTATGGCTACACCTTC.

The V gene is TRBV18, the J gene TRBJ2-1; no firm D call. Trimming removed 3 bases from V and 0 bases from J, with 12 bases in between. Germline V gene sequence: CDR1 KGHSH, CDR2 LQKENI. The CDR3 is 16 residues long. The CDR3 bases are TGTGCCAGCTCACCCCGCGAGGCGAGCTCCTACAATGAGCAGTTCTTC. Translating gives CASSPREASSYNEQFF.

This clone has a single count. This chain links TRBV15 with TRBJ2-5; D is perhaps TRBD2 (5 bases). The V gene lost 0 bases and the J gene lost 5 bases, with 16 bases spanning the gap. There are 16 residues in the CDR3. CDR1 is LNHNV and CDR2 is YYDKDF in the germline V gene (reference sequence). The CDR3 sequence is CATSREGSPGGETQYF. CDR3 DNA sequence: TGTGCCACCAGCAGAGAAGGTAGCCCGGGCGGGGAGACCCAGTACTTC.